Each of the 13 T cell receptor beta chains below was sequenced from the same sample in a study of response to subunit inactivated influenza vaccine. One entry per CDR3 protein results from TCRdb running MiXCR on the RT-PCR reads. Of 150,000 to 200,000 distinct CDR3 sequences detected, roughly a tenth appear once; the ten largest clones hold around 35%. The source material was CD8+ T cells sorted from PBMCs, sampled around 2 years after vaccination. The receptors derive from a man between 50 and 69 years old who received an inactivated influenza vaccine.

This clonotype occurred a few times. This rearrangement joins TRBV28 to TRBJ2-5; a possible D gene is TRBD2 (7 bases). V was trimmed by 7 bases and J by 3 bases, leaving 21 bases between them. CDR3 length: 16 amino acids. CDR1 and CDR2 from the germline V gene are MDHEN and SYDVKM. Here the CDR3 reads CASTLEGGGGKETQYF. The CDR3 DNA reads TGTGCCAGCACCTTGGAGGGGGGCGGGGGAAAAGAGACCCAGTACTTC.

This clonotype was seen a few times. The rearrangement uses TRBV28 and TRBJ2-7, with a weak D call TRBD1 (6 bases). The CDR3 totals 15 residues. Trimming removed 3 bases at V and 3 bases at J, with 15 bases between. Germline V CDR1 and CDR2: MDHEN, SYDVKM. Written as DNA, the CDR3 is TGTGCCAGCAGTTTTAGGGGGATGGGCCTCTACGAGCAGTACTTC. Residues: CASSFRGMGLYEQYF.

Comment on this clonotype: An end of the junction differs from the germline gene, which may be a read error. The chain recombines TRBV27 with TRBJ1-5; D unresolved. Looked up from germline, CDR1 is MNHEY and CDR2 is SMNVEV (reference sequence). The CDR3 loop spans 14 amino acids. Written as DNA, the CDR3 is TGTGCCAGCAGTTTTTTAGGGAGCAATCAGACCCAGCATTTT. Translation gives CASSFLGSNQTQHF.

The sample holds a few counts of this clonotype. This sequence joins TRBV11-2 and TRBJ2-1; D perhaps matches TRBD2 (6 bases). V gave up 1 base and J gave up 4 bases, with 8 bases separating them. CDR1 and CDR2 from the germline V gene are SGHAT and FQNNGV. This CDR3 spans 14 amino acids. In DNA form, the CDR3 reads TGTGCCAGCAGCTTAGGGGGACTGTACAATGAGCAGTTCTTC. Translating it yields CASSLGGLYNEQFF.

In its sample, this clonotype was seen a few times. This CDR3 reads CSARDLRGPNEKLFF. In DNA, the CDR3 is TGCAGTGCTAGAGATCTCAGGGGCCCTAATGAAAAACTGTTTTTT. J is TRBJ1-4 and V is TRBV20-1; D is possibly TRBD1 (6 bases). Trimming cost V 0 bases and J 3 bases, with 11 bases left between them. CDR3 length equals 15 residues. Per germline, CDR1 DFQATT and CDR2 SNEGSKA (reference sequence).

The chain links TRBV10-2 to TRBJ2-1; 8 nucleotides match TRBD2. Trimming at V came to 6 bases and at J to 4 bases, leaving 11 bases not matched to a gene. Per the germline V gene, CDR1 is WSHSY and CDR2 is SAAADI. The CDR3 has 16 residues. The DNA for the CDR3 is TGCGCCAGCAGGGAAATAGCGGGGCCGCCGTACAATGAGCAGTTCTTC. As protein: CASREIAGPPYNEQFF.

V is TRBV7-6 and J is TRBJ2-1, with D possibly matching TRBD1 (6 bases). The germline V gene encodes CDR1 SGHVS and CDR2 FNYEAQ. V was pared by 5 bases and J by 0 bases, with 17 bases between. The CDR3 has 17 amino acids. The CDR3 DNA reads as TGTGCCAGCAGCCCAGGAGCAGGGGTCATCTCCTACAATGAGCAGTTCTTC. It is translated as CASSPGAGVISYNEQFF.

This clonotype has more than one count but fewer than ten. J is TRBJ2-7 and V is TRBV6-2 or TRBV6-3; 8 nucleotides match TRBD1. V lost 3 bases, J lost 4 bases, and 5 bases stayed unmatched. The length of the CDR3 is 14 residues. Germline assignment: CDR1 MNHEY and CDR2 SVGEGT. CDR3 residues: CASSYERDRYEQYF. The CDR3, as DNA: TGTGCCAGCAGTTATGAGAGGGACAGGTACGAGCAGTACTTC.

This clonotype was seen a few times. V gene TRBV6-1 combines with J gene TRBJ2-7; 15 bases agree with TRBD2. Unmatched junction bases numbered 10, after V lost 7 bases and J lost 3 bases. The CDR3 runs 17 residues. The germline CDR1 and CDR2 sequences are MNHNS and SASEGT. The CDR3 region has the DNA TGTGCCAGCATGATTTCCGGGACTAGCGGGGGGTTCTACGAGCAGTACTTC. Translated, it gives CASMISGTSGGFYEQYF.

The chain recombines TRBV6-1 with TRBJ2-2; 7 nucleotides align to TRBD1. The V gene end was trimmed by 6 bases and the J gene end by 6 bases; junction bases not matched to a gene: 4. This CDR3 has 13 residues. CDR1 and CDR2 (germline): MNHNS, SASEGT. CDR3 loop: CASSQTGSGELFF. The CDR3 nucleotides read TGTGCCAGCAGCCAGACAGGGTCCGGGGAGCTGTTTTTT.

At least ten counts were recorded for this clonotype. This chain uses TRBV20-1 with TRBJ1-4; D gene uncertain. Deletions cut 1 base from V and 4 bases from J, with 7 bases between. CDR1 is DFQATT, CDR2 SNEGSKA, per germline (reference sequence). The length of the CDR3 is 13 residues. CDR3 bases: TGCAGTGCTAGAGGACGGATTAATGAAAAACTGTTTTTT. It encodes CSARGRINEKLFF.

This clonotype has a handful of counts. For the CDR3, the DNA is TGTGCCAGCAGTAGAAACAGTCTAGAGGACGAGCAGTACTTC. The encoded protein is CASSRNSLEDEQYF. The V call is TRBV27, the J call TRBJ2-7; unclear D gene. Deletions cut 5 bases from V and 5 bases from J, with 16 bases between. Germline V gene lookup returns CDR1 MNHEY and CDR2 SMNVEV (reference sequence). This CDR3 is built from 14 residues.

This clonotype was recorded many times. The chain couples TRBV13 to TRBJ2-1; D is perhaps TRBD1 or TRBD2 (6 bases each). The CDR3 spans 15 residues. Germline V gene lookup returns CDR1 PRHDT and CDR2 FYEKMQ (reference sequence). V was shortened by 0 bases and J by 8 bases, with 14 bases between the two germline ends. CDR3 loop: CASSLGRGRRDEQFF. CDR3 coding DNA: TGTGCCAGCAGCTTAGGCCGGGGGCGCCGGGATGAGCAGTTCTTC.